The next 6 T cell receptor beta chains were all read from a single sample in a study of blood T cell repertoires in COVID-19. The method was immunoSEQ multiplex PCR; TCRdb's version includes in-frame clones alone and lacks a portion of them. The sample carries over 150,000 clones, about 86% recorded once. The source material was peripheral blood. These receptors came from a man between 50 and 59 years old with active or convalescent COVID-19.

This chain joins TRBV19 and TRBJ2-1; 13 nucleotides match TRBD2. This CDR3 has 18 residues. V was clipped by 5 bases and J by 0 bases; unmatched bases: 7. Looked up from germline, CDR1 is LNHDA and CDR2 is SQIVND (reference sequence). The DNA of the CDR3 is TGTGCCAGTAGTTTCAGGACTAGCGGGGGATTCTCCTACAATGAGCAGTTCTTC. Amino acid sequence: CASSFRTSGGFSYNEQFF. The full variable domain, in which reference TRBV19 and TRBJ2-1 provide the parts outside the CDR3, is DGGITQSPKYLFRKEGQNVTLSCEQNLNHDAMYWYRQDPGQGLRLIYYSQIVNDFQKGDIAEGYSVSREKKESFPLTVTSAQKNPTAFYLCASSFRTSGGFSYNEQFFGPGTRLTVL.

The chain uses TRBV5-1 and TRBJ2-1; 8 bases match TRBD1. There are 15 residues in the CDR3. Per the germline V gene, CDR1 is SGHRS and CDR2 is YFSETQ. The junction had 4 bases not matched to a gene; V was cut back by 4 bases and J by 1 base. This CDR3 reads CASSQDRGSYNEQFF. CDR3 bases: TGCGCCAGCAGCCAAGACAGGGGTTCCTACAATGAGCAGTTCTTC.

The DNA for the CDR3 is TGTGCCAGCAGCTTAGATCCTCGACAGGGACGGGAGACCCAGTACTTC. Translated: CASSLDPRQGRETQYF. The chain links TRBV11-3 to TRBJ2-5; 7 bases map to TRBD1. V dropped 0 bases and J dropped 5; count of bases not matched to a gene: 9. CDR1 and CDR2 (germline): SGHNT, YENEEA. The CDR3 length is 16 residues.

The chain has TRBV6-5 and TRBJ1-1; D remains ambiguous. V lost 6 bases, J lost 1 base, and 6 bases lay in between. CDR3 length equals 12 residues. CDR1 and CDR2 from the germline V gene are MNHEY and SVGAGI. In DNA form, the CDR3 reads TGTGCCAGCAGAAGCCCGAACACTGAAGCTTTCTTT. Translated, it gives CASRSPNTEAFF.

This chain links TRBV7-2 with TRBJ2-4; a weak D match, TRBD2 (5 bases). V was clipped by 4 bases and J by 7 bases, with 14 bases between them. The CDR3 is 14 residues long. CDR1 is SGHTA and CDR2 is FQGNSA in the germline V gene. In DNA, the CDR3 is TGTGCCAGCAGCTCCCCCCGGGGAAACAACATTCAGTACTTC. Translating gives CASSSPRGNNIQYF.

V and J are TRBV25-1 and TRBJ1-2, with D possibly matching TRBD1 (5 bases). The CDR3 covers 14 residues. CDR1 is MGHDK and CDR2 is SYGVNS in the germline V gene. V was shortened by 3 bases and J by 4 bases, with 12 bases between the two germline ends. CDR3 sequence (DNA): TGTGCCAGCAGTGAGGGAGGGGCCGGCTATGGCTACACCTTC. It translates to CASSEGGAGYGYTF.